Sequencing of this T cell receptor beta chain was carried out in a study of control samples from healthy donors and cancer patients. Sequencing used immunoSEQ multiplex PCR; TCRdb keeps in-frame clones, though not all of them. The profile shows under 200,000 clones, around 91% of them singletons. With 5 bases clipped from V and 2 bases from J, the junction kept 5 bases outside the gene matches. CDR1 MNHNS and CDR2 SASEGT come from the germline V gene. CDR3 size: 14 residues. The chain recombines TRBV6-1 with TRBJ2-7; 8 nucleotides agree with TRBD2. This TCR was recovered from a woman aged 25 to 39 in good health. Specimen: blood. This chain's CDR3 is CASSTRTSTYEQYF. The CDR3 bases are TGTGCCAGCAGTACCCGGACTAGCACCTACGAGCAGTACTTC.